Listed here are 30 T cell receptor beta chains from one sample, sequenced in a study of cytotoxic CD8 clonotypes in ibrutinib-treated CLL. Produced via immunoSEQ multiplex PCR; TCRdb's table is partial and in-frame only. The sample has tens of thousands of clones, 49% seen once. Sequenced material: PBMCs, taken before ibrutinib treatment. Receptors were obtained from a human donor with chronic lymphocytic leukemia.

The J gene is TRBJ2-2, the V gene TRBV9; TRBD2 might be the D (7 bases). V lost 2 bases and J 6 bases, leaving 14 bases between the germline ends. The CDR3 length is 15 residues. Per the germline V gene, CDR1 is SGDLS and CDR2 is YYNGEE. CDR3 in DNA: TGTGCCAGCAGCGTCGGGGGGCTTATACCCGGGGAGCTGTTTTTT. It codes for CASSVGGLIPGELFF.

There are a few counts of this clone. The chain uses TRBV9 and TRBJ1-2; D gene unclear. Trimming left V 0 bases short and J 0 bases short, with 9 bases between. This CDR3 has 15 residues. CDR1 is SGDLS, CDR2 YYNGEE, per germline. The CDR3 loop is CASSVAGSSNYGYTF. In DNA form, the CDR3 reads TGTGCCAGCAGCGTAGCCGGATCCTCTAACTATGGCTACACCTTC.

This clone was detected only a few times. The chain couples TRBV9 to TRBJ1-1; TRBD1 is a possible D gene (5 bases). Germline CDR1 and CDR2: SGDLS and YYNGEE. Between the trimmed V and J ends, which lost 2 bases and 1 base, there was a span of 9 bases. The CDR3 loop spans 14 amino acids. CDR3 amino acids: CASSVGLPNTEAFF. CDR3 coding DNA: TGTGCCAGCAGCGTGGGACTCCCGAACACTGAAGCTTTCTTT. Full variable domain (outside the CDR3, taken from reference TRBV9 and TRBJ1-1): DSGVTQTPKHLITATGQRVTLRCSPRSGDLSVYWYQQSLDQGLQFLIQYYNGEERAKGNILERFSAQQFPDLHSELNLSSLELGDSALYFCASSVGLPNTEAFFGQGTRLTVV.

This clone was detected only once. The CDR3 DNA sequence: TGTGCCAGCAGTGCAGGGGCCTACGAGCAGTACTTC. This encodes CASSAGAYEQYF. This sequence joins TRBV2 and TRBJ2-7; maybe TRBD1 (6 bases). Germline CDR1 reads SNHLY; CDR2 reads FYNNEI. Trimming took 4 bases from V and 2 from J, leaving 6 bases between them. This CDR3 contains 12 residues.

V gene TRBV23-1 combines with J gene TRBJ2-7; D perhaps matches TRBD2 (6 bases). TRBV23-1 has ORF status, its function being uncertain. The ends were cut back, 5 bases at V and 4 bases at J, with 18 bases in the middle. The CDR3 spans 15 residues. The CDR3 bases are TGCGCCAGCAGTGCGCGGGACCCCGGTGGGTACGAGCAGTACTTC. Amino acid sequence: CASSARDPGGYEQYF.

The V call is TRBV10-3, the J call TRBJ1-6; D not certain. CDR3 length: 11 residues. The germline V gene has CDR1 ENHRY and CDR2 SYGVKD. The germline V and J ends were trimmed by 3 bases and 9 bases, with 3 bases remaining between them. CDR3 nucleotides: TGTGCCATCAGTGACGGTTCACCCCTCCACTTT. It yields the protein CAISDGSPLHF.

The genes are TRBV7-8 and TRBJ2-1, with D uncertain. V dropped 0 bases and J dropped 6 bases, with 12 bases sitting between them. The length of the CDR3 is 15 residues. Germline values: CDR1 SGHVS, CDR2 FQNEAQ. CDR3 in DNA: TGTGCCAGCAGCTTAGCTGGACGCGACACCAATGAGCAGTTCTTC. Protein sequence: CASSLAGRDTNEQFF.

J is TRBJ1-6 and V is TRBV28; TRBD1 matches 9 bases. The V and J ends lost 7 bases and 7 bases, in that order; junction bases with no gene match: 11. The CDR3 spans 16 residues. Germline V gives CDR1 MDHEN, CDR2 SYDVKM. In DNA, the CDR3 is TGTGCCAGCAATCCCCCGGTGGGGACAGGGAATTCACCCCTCCACTTT. This codes for CASNPPVGTGNSPLHF.

V gene TRBV18 combines with J gene TRBJ1-5, with D possibly TRBD1 on 6 matching bases. Trimming cost V 5 bases and J 8 bases, with 16 bases left between them. The CDR3 totals 14 residues. From germline, CDR1 is KGHSH and CDR2 LQKENI. The CDR3 is CASSSGNRAEPQHF. The CDR3 nucleotides are TGTGCCAGCTCATCAGGGAACAGGGCAGAGCCCCAGCATTTT.

The chain has TRBV28 and TRBJ1-5, with 10 positions matching TRBD1. This CDR3 comprises 15 residues. CDR1 is MDHEN and CDR2 is SYDVKM in the germline V gene. J was trimmed by 0 bases and V by 8 bases; bases with no gene match: 4. The CDR3 nucleotides are TGTGCCAGCGGGGGACAGGGGTATAGCAATCAGCCCCAGCATTTT. Residues: CASGGQGYSNQPQHF.

Only a few counts were recorded for this clone. The rearrangement joins TRBV19 to TRBJ2-1, with a tentative D call TRBD2 (5 bases). Germline CDR1 LNHDA, CDR2 SQIVND (reference sequence). Trimming removed 3 bases at V and 6 bases at J, with 12 bases between. This CDR3 comprises 14 residues. The CDR3 loop is CASSMRGGSNEQFF. CDR3 DNA: TGTGCCAGTAGTATGAGAGGAGGATCCAATGAGCAGTTCTTC.

The DNA for the CDR3 is TGTGCCAGCAGCTGGGACAGGGGGACTGAAGCTTTCTTT. It is translated as CASSWDRGTEAFF. The genes are TRBV5-4 and TRBJ1-1; TRBD1 matches at 11 bases. Looked up from germline, CDR1 is SGHNT and CDR2 is YYREEE (reference sequence). J was trimmed by 5 bases and V by 3 bases; bases with no gene match: 0. The CDR3 runs to 13 residues.

This clone came up a few times. The chain employs TRBV5-5 and TRBJ1-6; D is perhaps TRBD1 (5 bases). V gave up 4 bases and J gave up 0 bases, with 14 bases separating them. The CDR3 has 17 amino acids. Germline assignment: CDR1 SGHKS and CDR2 YYEKEE (reference sequence). CDR3 sequence: CASSTLTESSYNSPLHF. The CDR3 bases are TGTGCCAGCAGCACCTTGACAGAGAGCTCCTATAATTCACCCCTCCACTTT.

A remark on this clone: A read error may produce the germline difference seen at one junction end. Other DNA sequences of this sample code for an identical CDR3. The rearrangement uses TRBV4-1 and TRBJ1-2; possible D gene TRBD1, 5 bases. The CDR3 runs 13 residues. Germline-derived CDR1 and CDR2 are MGHRA and YSYEKL. The CDR3 region is CASRQGVVGTETF. The CDR3 DNA is TGTGCCAGCAGACAAGGAGTAGTGGGGACGGAAACCTTC.

V and J are TRBV2 and TRBJ1-1; 8 bases are shared with TRBD1. J gave up 4 bases and V 3 bases, and 7 bases lay outside the gene matches. Germline CDR1 and CDR2: SNHLY and FYNNEI. The CDR3 is 15 amino acids. This CDR3 reads CASSDGRGLGTEAFF. The CDR3 nucleotides read TGTGCCAGCAGTGACGGCAGGGGGCTAGGCACTGAAGCTTTCTTT. The variable domain in full, with the rest retrieved from reference TRBV2 and TRBJ1-1, is EPEVTQTPSHQVTQMGQEVILRCVPISNHLYFYWYRQILGQKVEFLVSFYNNEISEKSEIFDDQFSVERPDGSNFTLKIRSTKLEDSAMYFCASSDGRGLGTEAFFGQGTRLTVV.

The sample holds a few counts of this clone. The chain joins TRBV2 to TRBJ2-7, with 7 bases lining up with TRBD1. Losses at the gene ends were 6 bases for V and 7 bases for J; bases not matched to a gene: 15. Germline CDR1 reads SNHLY; CDR2 reads FYNNEI. The CDR3 has 15 residues. In DNA, the CDR3 is TGTGCCAGCAGGAGGTCCGGGACAGCGACGGTGGAGCAGTACTTC. Protein sequence: CASRRSGTATVEQYF. Drawing the rest from reference TRBV2 and TRBJ2-7, the complete variable domain is EPEVTQTPSHQVTQMGQEVILRCVPISNHLYFYWYRQILGQKVEFLVSFYNNEISEKSEIFDDQFSVERPDGSNFTLKIRSTKLEDSAMYFCASRRSGTATVEQYFGPGTRLTVT.

This clone was counted only a few times. CDR3 in DNA: TGTGCAAGTCGCTTAGATAGTCGGCAGGTTTTCACCGGGGAGCTGTTTTTT. Translation gives CASRLDSRQVFTGELFF. The chain is built from TRBV12-2 and TRBJ2-2; no check of the table's D call, TRBD1, against the DNA was made. TRBV12-2 is classified as a pseudogene. The CDR3 is made up of 17 amino acids.

This clone was observed a handful of times. The chain uses TRBV12-5 and TRBJ2-2; 10 bases match TRBD1. Germline lookup yields CDR1 LGHNT and CDR2 FRNRAP. The CDR3 extends over 15 amino acids. The J segment lost 6 bases and the V segment lost 9 bases, leaving 10 bases of the junction unmatched. The CDR3 here is CASAYGTGDSGELFF. The CDR3 bases are TGTGCTAGCGCCTACGGGACAGGGGATTCCGGGGAGCTGTTTTTT.

CDR3 DNA: TGTGCCAGCAGCCCATATGGGGGGTCTACCCCTACGGACTACGAGCAGTACTTC. It encodes CASSPYGGSTPTDYEQYF. The rearrangement uses TRBV9 and TRBJ2-7; TRBD2 might be the D (6 bases). Trimming took 4 bases from V and 3 from J, leaving 26 bases between them. Per the germline V gene, CDR1 is SGDLS and CDR2 is YYNGEE. The CDR3 covers 18 residues.

V is TRBV5-6 and J is TRBJ1-2; 11 bases agree with TRBD1. V shed 7 bases, J shed 3 bases, and the junction held 5 bases outside the gene matches. The CDR3 covers 14 residues. Germline V CDR1 and CDR2: SGHDT, YYEEEE. This chain's CDR3 is CASVWTGGDYGYTF. The CDR3 DNA sequence: TGTGCCAGCGTCTGGACAGGGGGCGACTATGGCTACACCTTC.

This clone was picked up a small number of times. The chain couples TRBV7-6 to TRBJ2-7, with 9 bases that match TRBD1. This CDR3 spans 15 amino acids. Trimming cost V 1 base and J 3 bases; bases outside gene matches: 4. CDR1 is SGHVS and CDR2 is FNYEAQ in the germline V gene. CDR3 DNA sequence: TGTGCCAGCAGCTTAGACAGGGGGCTTCGCTACGAGCAGTACTTC. Translation: CASSLDRGLRYEQYF.

There are many counts of this clone. The genes are TRBV7-3 and TRBJ2-3; 7 nucleotides match TRBD2. The CDR3 runs 16 residues. V dropped 6 bases and J dropped 1; count of bases not matched to a gene: 10. CDR1 SGHTA and CDR2 FQGTGA come from the germline V gene. For the CDR3, the DNA is TGTGCCAGCAGTCCCCAGGAGGGGAGGGGCACAGATACGCAGTATTTT. Translated: CASSPQEGRGTDTQYF. The variable domain in full, with the rest retrieved from reference TRBV7-3 and TRBJ2-3, is GAGVSQTPSNKVTEKGKYVELRCDPISGHTALYWYRQSLGQGPEFLIYFQGTGAADDSGLPNDRFFAVRPEGSVSTLKIQRTERGDSAVYLCASSPQEGRGTDTQYFGPGTRLTVL.

The rearrangement links TRBV18 to TRBJ1-5; 7 nucleotides match TRBD1. Germline trimming cut 3 bases from V and 5 bases from J; bases unmatched to any gene: 7. The CDR3 covers 15 residues. Germline V lookup: CDR1 KGHSH, CDR2 LQKENI. CDR3: CASSPRQGGDQPQHF. Here the CDR3 DNA reads TGTGCCAGCTCACCCCGACAGGGTGGGGATCAGCCCCAGCATTTT.

This CDR3 is CAISEQGQGNEKLFF. CDR3 nucleotides: TGTGCCATCAGTGAGCAGGGACAGGGTAATGAAAAACTGTTTTTT. The chain employs TRBV10-3 and TRBJ1-4, with 9 bases lining up with TRBD1. The CDR3 spans 15 residues. Germline V gene sequence: CDR1 ENHRY, CDR2 SYGVKD. Trimming at V came to 2 bases and at J to 4 bases, leaving 2 bases not matched to a gene.

This chain connects TRBV18 to TRBJ1-3; D is uncertain. Germline CDR1 is KGHSH and CDR2 is LQKENI. With 1 base removed from V and 3 bases from J, the gap between germline ends came to 4 bases. This CDR3 has 13 residues. The CDR3 loop reads CASSPLGGNTIYF. CDR3 coding DNA: TGTGCCAGCTCACCACTTGGTGGAAACACCATATATTTT.

This chain links TRBV5-6 with TRBJ2-6; D gene ambiguous. There are 16 residues in the CDR3. Germline CDR1 SGHDT, CDR2 YYEEEE. V dropped 0 bases and J dropped 0 bases, with 7 bases sitting between them. Here the CDR3 reads CASSLGRLSGANVLTF. CDR3 in DNA: TGTGCCAGCAGCTTGGGTCGACTCTCTGGGGCCAACGTCCTGACTTTC. Based on the CDR3 plus reference TRBV5-6 and TRBJ2-6, the full variable domain is DAGVTQSPTHLIKTRGQQVTLRCSPKSGHDTVSWYQQALGQGPQFIFQYYEEEERQRGNFPDRFSGHQFPNYSSELNVNALLLGDSALYLCASSLGRLSGANVLTFGAGSRLTVL.

This sequence joins TRBV6-1 and TRBJ1-2; perhaps TRBD1 as D (5 bases). V lost 1 base and J lost 4, with 16 bases in between. Germline-derived CDR1 and CDR2 are MNHNS and SASEGT. This CDR3 has 16 amino acids. The chain's CDR3 is CASSEEEDRPTYGYTF. For the CDR3, the DNA is TGTGCCAGCAGTGAAGAGGAAGACAGACCGACCTATGGCTACACCTTC.

V is TRBV2 and J is TRBJ1-2, with D possibly matching TRBD1 (5 bases). Germline CDR1 and CDR2: SNHLY and FYNNEI. The CDR3 runs 15 residues. Trimming cost V 6 bases and J 5 bases, with 19 bases left between them. The CDR3 region is CASSGVLTPGYGYTF. The CDR3 bases are TGTGCCAGCAGCGGCGTGTTGACCCCAGGGTATGGCTACACCTTC.

The genes are TRBV19 and TRBJ1-1; no firm D call. The germline V gene has CDR1 LNHDA and CDR2 SQIVND (reference sequence). The CDR3 loop spans 15 amino acids. The ends were cut back, 0 bases at V and 6 bases at J, with 14 bases in the middle. CDR3 nucleotides: TGTGCCAGTAGTATAGATGGGGTACGCGCCGCTGAAGCTTTCTTT. The encoded protein is CASSIDGVRAAEAFF.

The chain is built from TRBV4-1 and TRBJ2-7, with 11 positions matching TRBD2. V lost 2 bases and J lost 4; bases outside the gene matches: 13. Germline V CDR1 and CDR2: MGHRA, YSYEKL. The CDR3 is 18 amino acids. CDR3: CASSQRVSGGAKLYEQYF. Written as DNA, the CDR3 is TGCGCCAGCAGCCAAAGGGTTAGCGGGGGGGCCAAACTATACGAGCAGTACTTC.